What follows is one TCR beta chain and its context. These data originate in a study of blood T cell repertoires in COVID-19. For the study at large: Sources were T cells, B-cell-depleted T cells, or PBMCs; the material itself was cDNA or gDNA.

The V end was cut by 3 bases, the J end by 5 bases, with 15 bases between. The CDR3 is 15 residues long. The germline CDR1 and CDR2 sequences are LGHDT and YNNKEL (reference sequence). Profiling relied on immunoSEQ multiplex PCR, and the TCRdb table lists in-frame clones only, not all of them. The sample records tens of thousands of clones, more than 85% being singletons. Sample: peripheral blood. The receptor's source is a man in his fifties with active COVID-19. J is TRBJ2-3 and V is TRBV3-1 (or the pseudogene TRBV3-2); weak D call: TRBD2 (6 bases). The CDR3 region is CASSHFGGSKDTQYF. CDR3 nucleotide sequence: TGTGCCAGCAGCCACTTTGGGGGGTCCAAAGATACGCAGTATTTT.